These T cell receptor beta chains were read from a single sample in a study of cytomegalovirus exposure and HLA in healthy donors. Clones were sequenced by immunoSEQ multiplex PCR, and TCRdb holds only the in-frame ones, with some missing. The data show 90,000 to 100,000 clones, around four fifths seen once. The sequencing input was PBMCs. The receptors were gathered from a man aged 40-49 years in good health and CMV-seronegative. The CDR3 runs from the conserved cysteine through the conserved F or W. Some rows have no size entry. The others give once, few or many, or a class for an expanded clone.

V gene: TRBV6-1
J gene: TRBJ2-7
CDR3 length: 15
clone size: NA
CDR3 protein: CASRIFGQDAYEQYF

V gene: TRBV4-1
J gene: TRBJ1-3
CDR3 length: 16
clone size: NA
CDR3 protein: CASSQTTGIGGNTIYF

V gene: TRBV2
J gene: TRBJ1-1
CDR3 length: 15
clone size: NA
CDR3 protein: CASSHGQARNTEAFF

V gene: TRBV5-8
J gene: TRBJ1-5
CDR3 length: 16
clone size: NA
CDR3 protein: CASSRGQGYSNQPQHF

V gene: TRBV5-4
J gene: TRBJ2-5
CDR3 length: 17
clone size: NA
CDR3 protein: CASSQVGGRKGQETQYF

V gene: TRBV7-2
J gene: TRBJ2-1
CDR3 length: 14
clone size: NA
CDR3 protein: CASSVGRSYNEQFF

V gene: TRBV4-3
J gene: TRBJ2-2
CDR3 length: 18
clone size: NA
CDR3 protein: CASSQDRGGGFNTGELFF

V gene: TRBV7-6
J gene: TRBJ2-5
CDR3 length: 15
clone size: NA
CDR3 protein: CASSSTGGFQETQYF

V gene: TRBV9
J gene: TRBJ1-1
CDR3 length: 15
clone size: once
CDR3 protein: CASSVARTNDDEAFF

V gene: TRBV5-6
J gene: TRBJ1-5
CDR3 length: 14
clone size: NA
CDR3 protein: CASSFSSGNQPQHF

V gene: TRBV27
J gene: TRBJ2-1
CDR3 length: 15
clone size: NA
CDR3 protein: CASSPRDSSHNEQFF

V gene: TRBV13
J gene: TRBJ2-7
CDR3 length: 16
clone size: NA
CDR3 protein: CASSYPSEGLTGEQYF

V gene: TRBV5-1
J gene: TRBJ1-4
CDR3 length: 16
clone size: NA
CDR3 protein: CASSTFGQGTNEKLFF

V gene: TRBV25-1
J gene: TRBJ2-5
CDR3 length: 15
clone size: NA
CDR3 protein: CASSAGGSVQETQYF

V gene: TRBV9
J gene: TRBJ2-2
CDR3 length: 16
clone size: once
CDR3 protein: CASSVDLAGDTGELFF

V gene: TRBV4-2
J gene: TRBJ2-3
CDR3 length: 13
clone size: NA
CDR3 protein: CASSQGARGGQYF

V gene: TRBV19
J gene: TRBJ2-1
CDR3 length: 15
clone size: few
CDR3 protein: CASSTSGASYNEQFF

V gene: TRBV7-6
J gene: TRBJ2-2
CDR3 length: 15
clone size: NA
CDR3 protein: CASSFVSGNTGELFF

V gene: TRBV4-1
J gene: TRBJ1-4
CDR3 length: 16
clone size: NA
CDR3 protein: CASSQVAGRGNEKLFF

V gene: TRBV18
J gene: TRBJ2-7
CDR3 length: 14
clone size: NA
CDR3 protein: CASSRGQGSYEQYF

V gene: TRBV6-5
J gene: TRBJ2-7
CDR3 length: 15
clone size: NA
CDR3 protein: CASSPMTGSPYEQYF

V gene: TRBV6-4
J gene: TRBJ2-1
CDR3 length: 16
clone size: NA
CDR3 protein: CASSDSLGADISEQFF

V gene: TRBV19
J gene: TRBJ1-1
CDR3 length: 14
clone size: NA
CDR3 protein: CASTRLQGGTEAFF

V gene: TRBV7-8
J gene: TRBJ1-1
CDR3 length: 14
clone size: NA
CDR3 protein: CASSPGQGNTEAFF

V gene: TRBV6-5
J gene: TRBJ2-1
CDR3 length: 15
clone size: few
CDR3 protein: CASSWSGVSYNEQFF

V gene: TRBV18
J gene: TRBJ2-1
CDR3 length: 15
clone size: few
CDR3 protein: CASSPQMDSYNEQFF

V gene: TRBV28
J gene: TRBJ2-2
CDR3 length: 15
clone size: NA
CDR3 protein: CASRLTDTNTGELFF

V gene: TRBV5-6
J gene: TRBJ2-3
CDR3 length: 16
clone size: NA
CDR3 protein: CASSSLLRGSTDTQYF

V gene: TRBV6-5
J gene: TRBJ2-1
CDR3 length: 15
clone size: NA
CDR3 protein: CASSSRGAPYNEQFF

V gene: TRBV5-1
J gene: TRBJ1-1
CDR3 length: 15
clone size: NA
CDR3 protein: CASSVDRGRYTEAFF

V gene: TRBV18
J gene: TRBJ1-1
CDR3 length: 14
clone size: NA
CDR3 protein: CASSPPPGNTEAFF

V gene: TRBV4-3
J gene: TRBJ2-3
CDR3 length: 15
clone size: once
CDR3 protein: CASSQDIGGADTQYF

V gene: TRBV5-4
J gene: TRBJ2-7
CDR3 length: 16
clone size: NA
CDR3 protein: CASSLAAAGVTYEQYF

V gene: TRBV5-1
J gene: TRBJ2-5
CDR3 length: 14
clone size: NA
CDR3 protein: CASSWTGGQETQYF

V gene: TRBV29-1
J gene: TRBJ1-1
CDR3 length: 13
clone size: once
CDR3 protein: CSDQKGGYTEAFF

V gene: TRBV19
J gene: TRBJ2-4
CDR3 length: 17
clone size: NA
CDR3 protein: CASSPVTSGIAKNIQYF

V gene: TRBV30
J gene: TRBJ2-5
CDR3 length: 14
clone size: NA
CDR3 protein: CALTKRGSLETQYF

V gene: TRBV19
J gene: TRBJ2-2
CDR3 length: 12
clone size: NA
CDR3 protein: CATGLISGELFF

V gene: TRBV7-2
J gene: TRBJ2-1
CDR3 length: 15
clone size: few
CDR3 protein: CASSLDSGGYNEQFF

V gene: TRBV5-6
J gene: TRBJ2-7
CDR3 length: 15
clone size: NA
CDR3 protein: CASSLAWREDSEQYF

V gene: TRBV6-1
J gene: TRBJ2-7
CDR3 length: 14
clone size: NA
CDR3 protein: CASSSRDPLLEQYF

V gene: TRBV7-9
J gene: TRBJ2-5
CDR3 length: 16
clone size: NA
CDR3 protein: CASSSATGGPGETQYF

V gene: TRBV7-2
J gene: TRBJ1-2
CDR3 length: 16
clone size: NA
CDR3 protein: CASSLGGQALTYGYTF

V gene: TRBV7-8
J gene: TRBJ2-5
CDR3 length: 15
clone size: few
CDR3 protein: CASSFIARGQETQYF

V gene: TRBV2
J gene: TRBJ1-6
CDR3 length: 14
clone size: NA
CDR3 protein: CASNMKTVGSPLHF

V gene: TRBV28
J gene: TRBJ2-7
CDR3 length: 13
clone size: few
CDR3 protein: CASSTGGRYEQYF

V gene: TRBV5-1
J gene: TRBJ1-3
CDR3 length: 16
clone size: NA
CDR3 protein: CASSLATGASGNTIYF